The 3 T cell receptor beta chains below come from one sample, sequenced in a study of blood T cells in healthy people across ages. Primers used in a second PCR of roughly 7 to 12 cycles were a sample-barcoded 5' primer and a J-beta primer mix. TCRdb used MiXCR to reprocess the 5' RACE reads, holding one entry per CDR3 protein. This table has 1.5 million to 2 million distinct CDR3 sequences, 28% appearing once. The material sequenced was blood. These receptors were obtained from a woman younger than 45 in good health.

This clonotype was recorded a few times. This chain links TRBV14 with TRBJ1-1, with D uncertain. V was cut by 4 bases and J by 0 bases, with 6 bases left in between. The germline gives CDR1 SGHDN, CDR2 FVKESK. The CDR3 sequence is 13 residues long. CDR3 sequence (DNA): TGTGCCAGCAGCCCTTTCATGAACACTGAAGCTTTCTTT. This codes for CASSPFMNTEAFF.

This clonotype came up once. CDR3 coding DNA: TGTGCCAGCAACTTCCGGGACACTTTTCGGAATGAGCAGTTCTTC. Protein sequence: CASNFRDTFRNEQFF. The chain links TRBV6-2 or TRBV6-3 to TRBJ2-1, with a weak D call TRBD1 (6 bases). V shed 7 bases and J shed 7 bases, with 20 bases lying between them. CDR1 is MNHEY, CDR2 SVGEGT, per germline. The length of the CDR3 is 15 residues.

This clonotype showed up just a few times. The chain uses TRBV29-1 and TRBJ2-3; D might be TRBD2 (6 bases). The CDR3 extends over 14 amino acids. The germline V gene has CDR1 SQVTM and CDR2 ANQGSEA. V gave up 4 bases and J gave up 1 base, with 12 bases separating them. Here the CDR3 reads CSVARLARTDTQYF. In DNA form, the CDR3 reads TGCAGCGTTGCTCGCCTAGCGCGCACAGATACGCAGTATTTT.